This TCR beta chain was observed in a study of T cells expressing NK-cell markers. Findings of the study overall: Similarly, these clonotypes led the CD3+CD56-NKG2C+ fraction as well in several donors.

TCRdb re-called the 5' RACE reads, yielding one record per CDR3 amino acid sequence without DNA. This sample's table reports 450,000 to 600,000 distinct CDR3 sequences. In the case of this clonotype: The antigen remains undetermined.

The length of the CDR3 is 13 residues. Germline V CDR1 and CDR2: SQVTM, ANQGSEA. Sequencing used blood T cells: a sorted CD56 or NKG2C T cell subset, CD4+ or CD8+ T cells, or bulk PBMC T cells (not recorded which). The V gene is TRBV29-1, the J gene TRBJ2-5; TCRdb indicates TRBD1, and absent DNA this call remains unverified. This TCR was recovered from a man between 18 and 29 years old in good health. The CDR3 is CSVRGRGPETQYF. Using reference TRBV29-1 and TRBJ2-5 for the parts outside the CDR3, the full variable domain is SAVISQKPSRDICQRGTSLTIQCQVDSQVTMMFWYRQQPGQSLTLIATANQGSEATYESGFVIDKFPISRPNLTFSTLTVSNMSPEDSSIYLCSVRGRGPETQYFGPGTRLLVL.